The T cell receptor (beta chain) under discussion was sequenced for a study of T cell responses to AZD1222 COVID-19 vaccine. For this clone: What it binds is not known.

Study-wide results and caveats: Spike-specific TCR breadth and depth were elevated following two AZD1222 doses.

CDR3 length: 16 amino acids. Per the germline V gene, CDR1 is LGHNA and CDR2 is YNFKEQ. Trimming stripped 1 base from V and 7 bases from J, with 19 bases between. Libraries were prepared by immunoSEQ multiplex PCR; TCRdb keeps only in-frame clonotypes and omits some of them. The repertoire holds tens of thousands of clones, with around 83% as singletons. The rearrangement links TRBV4-2 to TRBJ1-2, with D unclear. The source is an adult in good health. Sequenced material: peripheral blood, taken on day 0 of AZD1222 vaccination. CDR3 bases: TGTGCCAGCAGCCAAGTTACTTCGCGGCGGGAATGTGGCTACACCTTC. Its translation is CASSQVTSRRECGYTF.